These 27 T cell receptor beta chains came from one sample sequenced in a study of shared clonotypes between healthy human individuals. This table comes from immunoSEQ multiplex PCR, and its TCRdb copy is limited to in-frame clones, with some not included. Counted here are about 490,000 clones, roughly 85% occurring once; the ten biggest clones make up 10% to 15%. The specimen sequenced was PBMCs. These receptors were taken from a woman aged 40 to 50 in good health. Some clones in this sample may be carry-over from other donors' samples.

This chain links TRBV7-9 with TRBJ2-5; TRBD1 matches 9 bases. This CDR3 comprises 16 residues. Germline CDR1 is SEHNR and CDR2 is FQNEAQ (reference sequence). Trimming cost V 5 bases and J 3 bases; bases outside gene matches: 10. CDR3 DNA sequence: TGTGCCAGCAGCCGCCAACGGGGACAGGGCAAAGAGACCCAGTACTTC. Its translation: CASSRQRGQGKETQYF.

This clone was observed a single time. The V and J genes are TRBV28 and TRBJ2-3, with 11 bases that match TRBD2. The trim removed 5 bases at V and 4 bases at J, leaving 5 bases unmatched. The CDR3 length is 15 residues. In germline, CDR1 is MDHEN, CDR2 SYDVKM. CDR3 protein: CASSPLAGAADTQYF. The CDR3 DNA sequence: TGTGCCAGCAGTCCACTAGCGGGAGCAGCAGATACGCAGTATTTT.

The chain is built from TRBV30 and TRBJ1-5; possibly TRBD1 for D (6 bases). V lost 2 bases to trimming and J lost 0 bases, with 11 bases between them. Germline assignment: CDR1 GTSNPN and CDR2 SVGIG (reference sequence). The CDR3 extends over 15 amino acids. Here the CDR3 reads CAWSRGPYSNQPQHF. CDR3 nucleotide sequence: TGTGCCTGGAGTCGGGGGCCGTATAGCAATCAGCCCCAGCATTTT. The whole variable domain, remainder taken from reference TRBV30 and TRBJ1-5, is SQTIHQWPATLVQPVGSPLSLECTVEGTSNPNLYWYRQAAGRGLQLLFYSVGIGQISSEVPQNLSASRPQDRQFILSSKKLLLSDSGFYLCAWSRGPYSNQPQHFGDGTRLSIL.

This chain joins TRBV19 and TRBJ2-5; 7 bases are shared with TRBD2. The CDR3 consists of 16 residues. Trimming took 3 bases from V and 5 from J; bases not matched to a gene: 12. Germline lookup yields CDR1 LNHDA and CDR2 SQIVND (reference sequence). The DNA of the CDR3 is TGTGCCAGTAGTATTCCCGGGCGGGACGGGGGGGAGACCCAGTACTTC. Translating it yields CASSIPGRDGGETQYF.

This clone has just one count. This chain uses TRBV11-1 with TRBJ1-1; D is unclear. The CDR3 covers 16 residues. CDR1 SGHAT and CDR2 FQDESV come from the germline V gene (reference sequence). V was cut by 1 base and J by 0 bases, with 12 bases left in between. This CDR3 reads CASSLGAGALNTEAFF. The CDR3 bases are TGTGCCAGCAGCTTAGGGGCAGGAGCTTTGAACACTGAAGCTTTCTTT.

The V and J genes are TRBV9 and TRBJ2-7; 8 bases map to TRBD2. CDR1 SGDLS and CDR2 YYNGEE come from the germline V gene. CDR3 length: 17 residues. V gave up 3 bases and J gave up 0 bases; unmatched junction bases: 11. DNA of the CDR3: TGTGCCAGCAGCGCGGGTGGTAGCGGGGTTAGCTCCTACGAGCAGTACTTC. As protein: CASSAGGSGVSSYEQYF. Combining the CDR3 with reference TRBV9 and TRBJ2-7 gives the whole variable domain DSGVTQTPKHLITATGQRVTLRCSPRSGDLSVYWYQQSLDQGLQFLIQYYNGEERAKGNILERFSAQQFPDLHSELNLSSLELGDSALYFCASSAGGSGVSSYEQYFGPGTRLTVT.

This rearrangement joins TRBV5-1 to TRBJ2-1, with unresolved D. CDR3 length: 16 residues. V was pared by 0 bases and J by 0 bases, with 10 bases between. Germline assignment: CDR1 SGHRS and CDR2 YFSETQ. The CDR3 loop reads CASSLVGVSSYNEQFF. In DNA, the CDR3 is TGCGCCAGCAGCTTGGTTGGGGTGAGCTCCTACAATGAGCAGTTCTTC.

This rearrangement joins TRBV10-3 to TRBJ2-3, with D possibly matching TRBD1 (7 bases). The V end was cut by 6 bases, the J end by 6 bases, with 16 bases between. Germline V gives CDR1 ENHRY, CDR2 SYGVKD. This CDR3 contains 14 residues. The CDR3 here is CAIRVTGRSDTQYF. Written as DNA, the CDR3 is TGTGCCATCAGGGTGACAGGGAGGTCTGATACGCAGTATTTT.

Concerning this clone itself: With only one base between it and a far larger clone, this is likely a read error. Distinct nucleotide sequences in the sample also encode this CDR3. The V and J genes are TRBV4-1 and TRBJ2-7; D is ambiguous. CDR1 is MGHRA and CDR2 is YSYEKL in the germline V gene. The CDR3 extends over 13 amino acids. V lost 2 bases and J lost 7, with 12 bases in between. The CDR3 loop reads CASSQLVGYEQYF. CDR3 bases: TGCGCCAGCAGCCAACTAGTGGGGTATGAGCAGTACTTC.

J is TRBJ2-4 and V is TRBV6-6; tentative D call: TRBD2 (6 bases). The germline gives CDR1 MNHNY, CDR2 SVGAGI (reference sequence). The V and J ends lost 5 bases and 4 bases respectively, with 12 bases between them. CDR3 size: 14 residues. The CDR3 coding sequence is TGTGCCAGCAGTAAGGGACTGGGAAAAAACATTCAGTACTTC. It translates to CASSKGLGKNIQYF.

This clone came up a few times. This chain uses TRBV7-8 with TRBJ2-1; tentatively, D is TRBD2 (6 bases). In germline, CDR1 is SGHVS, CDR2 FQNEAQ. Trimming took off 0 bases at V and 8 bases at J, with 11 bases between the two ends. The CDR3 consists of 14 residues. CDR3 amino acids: CASSLAPWGDEQFF. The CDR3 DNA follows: TGTGCCAGCAGCTTAGCGCCCTGGGGGGATGAGCAGTTCTTC.

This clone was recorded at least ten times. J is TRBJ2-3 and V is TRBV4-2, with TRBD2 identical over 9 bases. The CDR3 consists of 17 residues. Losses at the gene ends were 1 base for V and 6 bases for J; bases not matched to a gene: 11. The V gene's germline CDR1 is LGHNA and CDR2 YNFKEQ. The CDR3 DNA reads TGTGCCAGCAGCCAAGCAACAGCGGGAGGAGGGGACGATACGCAGTATTTT. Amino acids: CASSQATAGGGDDTQYF.

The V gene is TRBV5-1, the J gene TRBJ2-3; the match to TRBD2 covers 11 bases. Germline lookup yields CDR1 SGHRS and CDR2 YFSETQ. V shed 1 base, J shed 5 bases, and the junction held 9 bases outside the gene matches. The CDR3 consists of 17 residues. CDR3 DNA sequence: TGCGCCAGCAGCTTGACCGATAGCGGGAGGGCGGGAGATACGCAGTATTTT. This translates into CASSLTDSGRAGDTQYF. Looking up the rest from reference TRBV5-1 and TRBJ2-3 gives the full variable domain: KAGVTQTPRYLIKTRGQQVTLSCSPISGHRSVSWYQQTPGQGLQFLFEYFSETQRNKGNFPGRFSGRQFSNSRSEMNVSTLELGDSALYLCASSLTDSGRAGDTQYFGPGTRLTVL.

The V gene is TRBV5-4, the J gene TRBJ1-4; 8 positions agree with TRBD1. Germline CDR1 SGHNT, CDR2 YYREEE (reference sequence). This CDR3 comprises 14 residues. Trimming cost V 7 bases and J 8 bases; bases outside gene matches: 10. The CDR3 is CASRPDRVDEKLFF. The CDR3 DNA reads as TGTGCCAGCCGACCGGACAGGGTGGACGAAAAACTGTTTTTT.

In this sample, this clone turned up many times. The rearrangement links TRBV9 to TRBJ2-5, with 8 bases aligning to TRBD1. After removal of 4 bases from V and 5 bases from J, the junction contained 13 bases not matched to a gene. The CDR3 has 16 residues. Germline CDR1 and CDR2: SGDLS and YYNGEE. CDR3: CASSPAQGDGQETQYF. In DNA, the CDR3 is TGTGCCAGCAGCCCCGCACAGGGGGATGGTCAGGAGACCCAGTACTTC. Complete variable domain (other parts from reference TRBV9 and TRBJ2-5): DSGVTQTPKHLITATGQRVTLRCSPRSGDLSVYWYQQSLDQGLQFLIQYYNGEERAKGNILERFSAQQFPDLHSELNLSSLELGDSALYFCASSPAQGDGQETQYFGPGTRLLVL.

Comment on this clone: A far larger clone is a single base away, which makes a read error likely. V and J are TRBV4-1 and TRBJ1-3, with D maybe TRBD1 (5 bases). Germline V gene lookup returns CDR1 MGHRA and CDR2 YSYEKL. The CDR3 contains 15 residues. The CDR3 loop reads CASSQDRDAGSTIYF. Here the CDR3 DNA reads TGCGCCAGCAGCCAAGATCGGGACGCGGGAAGCACCATATATTTT.

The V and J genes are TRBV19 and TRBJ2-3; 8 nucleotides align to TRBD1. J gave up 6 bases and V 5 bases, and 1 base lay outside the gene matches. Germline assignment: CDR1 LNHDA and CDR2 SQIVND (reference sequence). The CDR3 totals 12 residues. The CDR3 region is CASSPGGDTQYF. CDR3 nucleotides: TGTGCCAGTAGTCCAGGGGGCGATACGCAGTATTTT.

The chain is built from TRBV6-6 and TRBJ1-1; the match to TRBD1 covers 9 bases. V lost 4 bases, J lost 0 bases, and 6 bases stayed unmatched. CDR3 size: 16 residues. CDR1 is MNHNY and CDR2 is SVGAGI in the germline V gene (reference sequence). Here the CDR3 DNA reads TGTGCCAGCAGTTGGCCACAGGGGGCTATGAACACTGAAGCTTTCTTT. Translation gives CASSWPQGAMNTEAFF.

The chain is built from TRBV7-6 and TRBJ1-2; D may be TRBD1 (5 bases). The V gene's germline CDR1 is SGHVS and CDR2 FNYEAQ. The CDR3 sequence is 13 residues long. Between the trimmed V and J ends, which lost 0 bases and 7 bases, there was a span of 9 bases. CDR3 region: CASSLAGRAGYTF. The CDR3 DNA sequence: TGTGCCAGCAGCTTAGCGGGCAGGGCTGGCTACACCTTC. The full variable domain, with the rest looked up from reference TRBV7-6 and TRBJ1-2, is GAGVSQSPRYKVTKRGQDVALRCDPISGHVSLYWYRQALGQGPEFLTYFNYEAQQDKSGLPNDRFSAERPEGSISTLTIQRTEQRDSAMYRCASSLAGRAGYTFGSGTRLTVV.

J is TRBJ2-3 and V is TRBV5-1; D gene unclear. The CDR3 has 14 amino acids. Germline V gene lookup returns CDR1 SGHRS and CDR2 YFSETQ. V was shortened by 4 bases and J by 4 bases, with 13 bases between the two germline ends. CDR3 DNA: TGCGCCAGCAGCCCCCGGGCCGAGCCAGATACGCAGTATTTT. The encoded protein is CASSPRAEPDTQYF.

DNA of the CDR3: TGTGCCCTTGGAACAGGGGGGAGAGAGACCCAGTACTTC. This sequence encodes CALGTGGRETQYF. The V gene is TRBV5-4, the J gene TRBJ2-5; 8 bases map to TRBD1. This CDR3 region has 13 residues. J lost 4 bases, V lost 10 bases, and 9 bases had no gene match. Germline CDR1 is SGHNT and CDR2 is YYREEE (reference sequence).

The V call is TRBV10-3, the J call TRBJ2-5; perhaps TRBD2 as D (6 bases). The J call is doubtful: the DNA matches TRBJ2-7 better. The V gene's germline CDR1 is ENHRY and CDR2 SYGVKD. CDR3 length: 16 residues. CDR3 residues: CAISESPGVKSNEQYF. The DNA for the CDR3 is TGTGCCATCAGTGAGTCACCGGGGGTCAAGTCCAACGAGCAGTACTTC.

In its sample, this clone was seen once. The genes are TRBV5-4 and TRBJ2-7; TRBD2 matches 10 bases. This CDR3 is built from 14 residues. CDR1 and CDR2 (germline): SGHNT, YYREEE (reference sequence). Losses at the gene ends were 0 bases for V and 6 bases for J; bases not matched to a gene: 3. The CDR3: CASSLEAGGTEQYF. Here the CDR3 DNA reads TGTGCCAGCAGCTTGGAAGCGGGAGGGACCGAGCAGTACTTC.

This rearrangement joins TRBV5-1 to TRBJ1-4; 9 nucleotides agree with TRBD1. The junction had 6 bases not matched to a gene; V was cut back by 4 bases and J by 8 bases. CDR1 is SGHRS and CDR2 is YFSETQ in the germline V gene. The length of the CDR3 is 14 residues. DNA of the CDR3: TGCGCCAGCAGCCGGGGACAGGGTGACGAAAAACTGTTTTTT. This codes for CASSRGQGDEKLFF.

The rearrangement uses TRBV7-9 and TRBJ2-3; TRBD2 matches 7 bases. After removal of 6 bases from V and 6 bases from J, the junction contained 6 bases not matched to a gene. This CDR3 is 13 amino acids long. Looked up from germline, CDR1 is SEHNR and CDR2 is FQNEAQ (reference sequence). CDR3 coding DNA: TGTGCCAGCAGTCAAGCGGGATCCGATACGCAGTATTTT. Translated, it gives CASSQAGSDTQYF.

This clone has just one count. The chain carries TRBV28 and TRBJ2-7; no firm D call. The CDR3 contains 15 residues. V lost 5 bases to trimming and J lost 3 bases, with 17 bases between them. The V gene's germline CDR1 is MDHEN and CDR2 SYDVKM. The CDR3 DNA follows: TGTGCCAGCAGTCGGATTGGAGTTCGACTCTACGAGCAGTACTTC. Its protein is CASSRIGVRLYEQYF.

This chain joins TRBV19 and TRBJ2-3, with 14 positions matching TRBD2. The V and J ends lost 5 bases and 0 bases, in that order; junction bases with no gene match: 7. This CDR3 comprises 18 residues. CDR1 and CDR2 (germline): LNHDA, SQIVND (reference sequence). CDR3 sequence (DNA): TGTGCCAGTAGTGGGGGACTAGCGGGGGCCCCAAGCACAGATACGCAGTATTTT. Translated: CASSGGLAGAPSTDTQYF.